These T cell receptor beta chains were read from a single sample in a study of blood T cell repertoires in COVID-19. Measured with immunoSEQ multiplex PCR; TCRdb has only the in-frame clones, and not every one. Among some 250,000 clones, around 84% were seen once, and the ten largest hold less than 5%. Sequencing input: peripheral blood. Receptors originate from a man aged 60 to 75 with acute or convalescent COVID-19. Each CDR3 is given with its conserved first and last residue. A D gene is named only where the DNA matches it firmly. The size field is filled for only some rows; it gives once, few, many or a size class.

-	TRBV7-3	TRBD1	TRBJ2-7	CASSLMTGSYEQYF	TGTGCCAGCAGCTTAATGACAGGGTCCTACGAGCAGTACTTC
-	TRBV6-2/TRBV6-3	-	TRBJ2-1	CASSYIPSYNEQFF	TGTGCCAGCAGTTACATCCCCAGCTACAATGAGCAGTTCTTC
-	TRBV7-9	-	TRBJ2-7	CASSLGSGGFAYEQYF	TGTGCCAGCAGCTTAGGTAGTGGGGGGTTCGCTTACGAGCAGTACTTC
-	TRBV28	TRBD1	TRBJ1-2	CASSFDRGYGYTF	TGTGCCAGCAGTTTTGACAGGGGCTATGGCTACACCTTC
-	TRBV4-1	TRBD2	TRBJ2-7	CASSQVVTSGAEQYF	TGCGCCAGCAGCCAAGTAGTCACTAGCGGGGCCGAGCAGTACTTC
once	TRBV28	TRBD2	TRBJ2-5	CASSLGLAETQYF	TGTGCCAGCAGCCTGGGACTAGCCGAGACCCAGTACTTC
-	TRBV19	TRBD1	TRBJ2-3	CASSKVYTGVTDTQYF	TGTGCCAGTAGTAAAGTGTACACAGGGGTCACAGATACGCAGTATTTT
-	TRBV3-1/TRBV3-2	TRBD2	TRBJ2-7	CASSYHSGGGITYEQYF	TGTGCCAGCAGCTATCATAGCGGGGGGGGGATTACCTACGAGCAGTACTTC
-	TRBV19	TRBD2	TRBJ2-5	CASSILGLAGGLPQETQYF	TGTGCCAGTAGTATCCTGGGACTAGCGGGGGGCCTGCCCCAAGAGACCCAGTACTTC
-	TRBV5-6	TRBD1	TRBJ1-6	CASSLDRGSYNSPLHF	TGTGCCAGCAGCTTGGACAGGGGCTCCTATAATTCACCCCTCCACTTT
-	TRBV4-2	TRBD2	TRBJ2-3	CASSQGREGLTDTQYF	TGTGCCAGCAGCCAAGGGCGGGAGGGCCTCACAGATACGCAGTATTTT
-	TRBV6-1	-	TRBJ2-7	CASSEAPSVRTRLYEQYF	TGTGCCAGCAGTGAAGCACCCTCCGTCCGGACAAGACTCTACGAGCAGTACTTC
-	TRBV4-3	TRBD1	TRBJ1-4	CASSSGQGVEKLFF	TGCGCCAGCAGCTCCGGACAGGGGGTTGAAAAACTGTTTTTT
-	TRBV18	TRBD2	TRBJ2-7	CASSPPNLAGNYEQYF	TGTGCCAGCTCACCACCCAATTTAGCGGGAAACTACGAGCAGTACTTC
-	TRBV7-7	-	TRBJ2-6	CASSSGIAGANVLTF	TGTGCTAGCAGTTCAGGGATTGCTGGGGCCAACGTCCTGACTTTC
few	TRBV2	-	TRBJ1-1	CASKFGQDEAFF	TGTGCCAGCAAGTTCGGCCAGGATGAAGCTTTCTTT
few	TRBV2	-	TRBJ1-1	CASSIQGYTEAFF	TGTGCCAGCAGTATACAGGGATACACTGAAGCTTTCTTT
-	TRBV6-5	-	TRBJ1-5	CASSSGQSNQPQHF	TGTGCCAGCAGTTCGGGACAATCTAATCAGCCCCAGCATTTT
-	TRBV7-3	TRBD2	TRBJ2-5	CASSRGLAGVQETQYF	TGTGCCAGCAGCCGAGGACTAGCGGGAGTGCAAGAGACCCAGTACTTC
-	TRBV2	-	TRBJ2-5	CASSEDTGTGTQYF	TGTGCCAGCAGTGAGGACACAGGGACGGGGACCCAGTACTTC
-	TRBV9	TRBD1	TRBJ1-3	CASSVGTGSLLSGNTIYF	TGTGCCAGCAGCGTCGGGACAGGGTCCCTTCTCTCTGGAAACACCATATATTTT
-	TRBV5-1	TRBD2	TRBJ2-6	CASSLAGARGLAGYSGANVLTF	TGCGCCAGCAGCTTGGCGGGGGCTCGGGGACTAGCGGGCTACTCTGGGGCCAACGTCCTGACTTTC
once	TRBV6-1	-	TRBJ1-2	CASSDPGLYGYTF	TGTGCCAGCAGTGATCCGGGACTATATGGCTACACCTTC
-	TRBV27	TRBD1	TRBJ2-1	CASSFLIRTGANEQFF	TGTGCCAGCAGTTTCTTGATCCGGACAGGGGCCAATGAGCAGTTCTTC
-	TRBV24-1	TRBD1	TRBJ2-1	CATSDSGTGLNEQFF	TGTGCCACCAGTGATTCGGGGACAGGGCTCAATGAGCAGTTCTTC
-	TRBV2	-	TRBJ2-7	CASSEYRVLNEQYF	TGTGCCAGCAGTGAATACAGGGTTTTGAACGAGCAGTACTTC
-	TRBV2	-	TRBJ2-1	CASSPSDEQFF	TGTGCCAGCAGCCCCTCGGATGAGCAGTTCTTC
-	TRBV27	-	TRBJ2-7	CASSYRVGYEQYF	TGTGCCAGCAGTTATCGGGTTGGCTACGAGCAGTACTTC
-	TRBV4-2	-	TRBJ2-3	CASSQAPGGQGEWGSTDTQYF	TGTGCCAGCAGCCAAGCTCCAGGGGGGCAGGGGGAGTGGGGTAGCACAGATACGCAGTATTTT
-	TRBV2	-	TRBJ2-7	CASSYTRLYEQYF	TGTGCCAGCAGTTACACACGCCTCTACGAGCAGTACTTC
-	TRBV28	-	TRBJ2-3	CASSLPLSTDTQYF	TGTGCCAGCAGTTTACCTCTTAGCACAGATACGCAGTATTTT
-	TRBV5-6	-	TRBJ2-5	CASSSSGEGETQYF	TGTGCCAGCAGCTCCTCAGGGGAAGGAGAGACCCAGTACTTC
-	TRBV6-1	-	TRBJ1-1	CASSEAPGIFWTEAFF	TGTGCCAGCAGTGAGGCTCCAGGGATTTTTTGGACTGAAGCTTTCTTT
-	TRBV6-5	TRBD1	TRBJ2-7	CASSRQGGSSYEQYF	TGTGCCAGCAGCAGACAGGGGGGCAGCTCCTACGAGCAGTACTTC
-	TRBV5-6	TRBD1	TRBJ1-2	CASSLWDRNYGYTF	TGTGCCAGCAGCTTGTGGGACAGGAACTATGGCTACACCTTC
-	TRBV3-1/TRBV3-2	-	TRBJ1-2	CASSPAGVYGYTF	TGTGCCAGCAGCCCAGCAGGGGTGTATGGCTACACCTTC
-	TRBV7-2	-	TRBJ2-7	CASSLLTRQGTVGYEQYF	TGTGCCAGCAGCTTACTTACACGGCAGGGTACCGTGGGCTACGAGCAGTACTTC
-	TRBV7-3	TRBD2	TRBJ2-2	CASSSLSGGTGELFF	TGTGCCAGCAGCTCTCTTAGCGGGGGCACCGGGGAGCTGTTTTTT
few	TRBV4-2	-	TRBJ2-1	CASSQDNGVSEQFF	TGTGCCAGCAGCCAAGATAACGGGGTCAGTGAGCAGTTCTTC
-	TRBV28	TRBD1	TRBJ1-5	CASRQGMSNQPQHF	TGTGCCAGTAGACAGGGTATGAGCAATCAGCCCCAGCATTTT
-	TRBV5-1	-	TRBJ2-1	CASSLGQGTHNEQFF	TGCGCCAGCAGCTTGGGTCAGGGGACCCACAATGAGCAGTTCTTC
-	TRBV3-1/TRBV3-2	TRBD2	TRBJ2-2	CASSQGLAGGHTGELFF	TGTGCCAGCAGCCAAGGACTAGCGGGAGGCCACACCGGGGAGCTGTTTTTT
-	TRBV15	TRBD1	TRBJ2-7	CATSPDRGDEQYF	TGTGCCACCAGTCCGGACAGGGGAGATGAGCAGTACTTC
-	TRBV7-3	TRBD2	TRBJ2-3	CATGRGGTDTQYF	TGTGCCACCGGGAGGGGAGGGACAGATACGCAGTATTTT
-	TRBV30	-	TRBJ1-2	CAWSVSGHGYTF	TGTGCCTGGAGTGTCAGCGGCCATGGCTACACCTTC
-	TRBV4-2	-	TRBJ2-1	CASSQDRRAWDEQFF	TGTGCCAGCAGCCAAGATAGGAGGGCCTGGGATGAGCAGTTCTTC
few	TRBV6-2/TRBV6-3	-	TRBJ2-7	CASSPGLTYEQYF	TGTGCCAGCAGCCCCGGACTAACTTACGAGCAGTACTTC